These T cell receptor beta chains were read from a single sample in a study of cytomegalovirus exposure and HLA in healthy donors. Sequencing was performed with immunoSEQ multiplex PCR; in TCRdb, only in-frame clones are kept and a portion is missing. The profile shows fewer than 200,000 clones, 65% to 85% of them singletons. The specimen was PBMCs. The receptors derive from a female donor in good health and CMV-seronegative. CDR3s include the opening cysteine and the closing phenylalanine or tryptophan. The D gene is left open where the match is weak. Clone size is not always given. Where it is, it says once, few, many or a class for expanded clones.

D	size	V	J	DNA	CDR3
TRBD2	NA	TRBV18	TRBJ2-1	TGTGCCAGCTCCCTGGAGCGGGGAGGGTCAGGGCAGCTCTTC	CASSLERGGSGQLF
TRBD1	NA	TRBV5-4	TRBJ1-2	TGTGCCAGCAGCCAACCGGGACAGGGGGACCACTATGGCTACACCTTC	CASSQPGQGDHYGYTF
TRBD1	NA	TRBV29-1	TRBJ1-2	TGCAGCGTACTAGGGGGCGATGGCTACACCTTC	CSVLGGDGYTF
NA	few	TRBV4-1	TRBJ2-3	TGCGCCAGCAGCCAAGGGCAGGGGCCGGGGGATACGCAGTATTTT	CASSQGQGPGDTQYF
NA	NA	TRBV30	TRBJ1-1	TGTGCCACGGAGGGAGGGGGAAGGACTGAAGCTTTCTTT	CATEGGGRTEAFF
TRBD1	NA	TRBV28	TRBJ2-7	TGTGCCAGCAGTTTGCCGACAGGGTTACCCTACTACGAGCAGTACTTC	CASSLPTGLPYYEQYF
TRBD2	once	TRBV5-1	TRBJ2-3	TGCGCCAGCAGCCCTGGGACTAGCGGCAGCACAGATACGCAGTATTTT	CASSPGTSGSTDTQYF
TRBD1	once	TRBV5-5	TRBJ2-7	TGTGCCAGCAGCCGGGACAGGGGGGCCTACGAGCAGTACTTC	CASSRDRGAYEQYF
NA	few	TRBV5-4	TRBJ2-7	TGTGCCAGCAGCCCCGGTCCAGGGGACTACGAGCAGTACTTC	CASSPGPGDYEQYF
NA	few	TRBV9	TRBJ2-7	TGTGCCAGCAGCGTAGGTGCAGGGCACGAGCAGTACTTC	CASSVGAGHEQYF
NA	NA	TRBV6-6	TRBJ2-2	TGTGCCAGTAGTACGTCCAGGGATCCTGGGGAGCTGTTTTTT	CASSTSRDPGELFF
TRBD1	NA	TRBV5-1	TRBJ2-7	TGCGCCAGTGGGACAGGGCAGAAGTACGAGCAGTACTTC	CASGTGQKYEQYF
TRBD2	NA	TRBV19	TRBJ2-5	TGTGCCAGTAGTAGGGTAGCGGGAGGAGAGACCCAGTACTTC	CASSRVAGGETQYF
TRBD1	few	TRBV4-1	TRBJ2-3	TGCGCCAGCAGCCAGGGACAGGGGAGCACAGATACGCAGTATTTT	CASSQGQGSTDTQYF
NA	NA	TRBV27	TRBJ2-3	TGTGCCAGCAGTCCGTTGACTAAATCAGATACGCAGTATTTT	CASSPLTKSDTQYF
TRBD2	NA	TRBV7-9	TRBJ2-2	TGTTCCAGCAGCCCACTTAGCGGGGTGAACACCGGGGAGCTGTTTTTT	CSSSPLSGVNTGELFF
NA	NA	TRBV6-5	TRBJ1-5	TGTGCCAGCAGTTACTCGGGCAGGGGTGGTCAGCCCCAGCATTTT	CASSYSGRGGQPQHF
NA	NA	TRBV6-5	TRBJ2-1	TGTGCCAGTCGCGGACAAGACTACAATGAGCAGTTCTTC	CASRGQDYNEQFF
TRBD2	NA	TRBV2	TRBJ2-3	TGTGCCAGCAGTGGCGGACTAGCGGGGACCCACACAGATACGCAGTATTTT	CASSGGLAGTHTDTQYF
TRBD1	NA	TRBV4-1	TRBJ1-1	TGCGCCAGCAGCCCTCTTAAGGGACAGAGTTACACTGAAGCTTTCTTT	CASSPLKGQSYTEAFF
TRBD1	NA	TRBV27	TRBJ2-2	TGTGCCAGCAGGACCTCGACAGGGGACCTGTTTAGCGGGGAGCTGTTTTTT	CASRTSTGDLFSGELFF
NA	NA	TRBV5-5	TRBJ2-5	TGTGCCAGCAGCTTGGGAGGCACAGGGTTCGCGGAGACCCAGTACTTC	CASSLGGTGFAETQYF
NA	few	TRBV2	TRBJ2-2	TGTGCCAGCACAGGGAACACCGGGGAGCTGTTTTTT	CASTGNTGELFF
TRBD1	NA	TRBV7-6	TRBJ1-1	TGTGCCAGCAGCCTTACCAGGGGGGTCACTGAAGCTTTCTTT	CASSLTRGVTEAFF
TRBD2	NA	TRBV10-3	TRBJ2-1	TGTGCCATCAGTGAGTCGATTAGCGGGGGTTCCTACAATGAGCAGTTCTTC	CAISESISGGSYNEQFF
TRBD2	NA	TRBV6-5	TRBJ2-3	TGTGCCAGCAGCTCGAGCGGGGGAGGGGATACGCAGTATTTT	CASSSSGGGDTQYF
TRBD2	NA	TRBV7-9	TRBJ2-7	TGTTCCAGCAGCTTCGGCGGGGGAACCTACGAGCAGTACTTC	CSSSFGGGTYEQYF
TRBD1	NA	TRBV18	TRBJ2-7	TGTGCCAGCGCTCCCGGGACAGGATACTACGAGCAGTACTTC	CASAPGTGYYEQYF
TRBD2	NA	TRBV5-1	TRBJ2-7	TGCGCCAGCAGCGATACTAGCGGAAGCTCCTACGAGCAGTACTTC	CASSDTSGSSYEQYF
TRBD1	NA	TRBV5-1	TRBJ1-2	TGCGCCAGCAGCTTGCTCACCCCGACAGGGCACTATGGCTACACCTTC	CASSLLTPTGHYGYTF
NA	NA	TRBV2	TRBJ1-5	TGTGCCAGCAGTGACTCACATAGCAATCAGCCCCAGCATTTT	CASSDSHSNQPQHF